A selection of T cell receptor beta chains follows, all from one sample in a study of blood T cell repertoires in COVID-19. This table comes from immunoSEQ multiplex PCR, and its TCRdb copy is limited to in-frame clones, with some not included. The sample shows some 350,000 clones, 88% of them seen only once. The specimen was peripheral blood. All receptors come from a woman aged 70-85 years with COVID-19, enrolled during active disease. Each CDR3 is given with its conserved first and last residue. The D gene is left open where the match is weak. The listing skips clone size in some rows; elsewhere it reads once, few, many or a size class.

D gene: TRBD2
clone size: NA
V gene: TRBV9
J gene: TRBJ2-5
CDR3 DNA: TGTGCCAGCAGCCTTAGCGGGGTGTACCAAGAGACCCAGTACTTC
CDR3 protein: CASSLSGVYQETQYF

D gene: TRBD2
clone size: NA
V gene: TRBV5-4
J gene: TRBJ2-1
CDR3 DNA: TGTGCCAGCAGCGCCCAACTAGCGGGGGGGCTCTCCTACAATGAGCAGTTCTTC
CDR3 protein: CASSAQLAGGLSYNEQFF

D gene: NA
clone size: few
V gene: TRBV19
J gene: TRBJ1-5
CDR3 DNA: TGTGCCAGTAGTTACCAGGGGTGGAATCAGCCCCAGCATTTT
CDR3 protein: CASSYQGWNQPQHF

D gene: TRBD1
clone size: few
V gene: TRBV27
J gene: TRBJ2-7
CDR3 DNA: TGTGCCAGCAGACCCGGGACAGGGTTATACGAGCAGTACTTC
CDR3 protein: CASRPGTGLYEQYF

D gene: TRBD1
clone size: NA
V gene: TRBV12-3/TRBV12-4
J gene: TRBJ2-1
CDR3 DNA: TGTGCCAGCCATGGACAGGGGAAGGAGCAGTTCTTC
CDR3 protein: CASHGQGKEQFF

D gene: TRBD1
clone size: NA
V gene: TRBV9
J gene: TRBJ2-6
CDR3 DNA: TGTGCCAGCAGCCCCAGGGACAGTTCCTCTGGGGCCAACGTCCTGACTTTC
CDR3 protein: CASSPRDSSSGANVLTF

D gene: TRBD2
clone size: NA
V gene: TRBV5-1
J gene: TRBJ2-1
CDR3 DNA: TGCGCCAGCAGCCCGCGGGGGGTCACTTCGTACAATGAGCAGTTCTTC
CDR3 protein: CASSPRGVTSYNEQFF

D gene: TRBD2
clone size: NA
V gene: TRBV24-1
J gene: TRBJ2-3
CDR3 DNA: TGTGCCACCAGTGATTTTAAGCGGGGGATCACAGATACGCAGTATTTT
CDR3 protein: CATSDFKRGITDTQYF

D gene: NA
clone size: NA
V gene: TRBV28
J gene: TRBJ2-7
CDR3 DNA: TGTGCCAGCAGTTTATTGGCCGGGGCCTACGAGCAGTACTTC
CDR3 protein: CASSLLAGAYEQYF

D gene: NA
clone size: NA
V gene: TRBV29-1
J gene: TRBJ1-3
CDR3 DNA: TGCAGCGTGGTCGACATTTCTGGAAACACCATATATTTT
CDR3 protein: CSVVDISGNTIYF

D gene: TRBD1
clone size: NA
V gene: TRBV24-1
J gene: TRBJ1-1
CDR3 DNA: TGTGCCACCAGTGATACAGGGGAAGTTGCTGAAGCTTTCTTT
CDR3 protein: CATSDTGEVAEAFF

D gene: NA
clone size: few
V gene: TRBV7-2
J gene: TRBJ1-5
CDR3 DNA: TGTGCCAGCAGCTTAGGGGGGGATCAGCCCCAGCATTTT
CDR3 protein: CASSLGGDQPQHF

D gene: TRBD2
clone size: NA
V gene: TRBV2
J gene: TRBJ2-7
CDR3 DNA: TGTGCCAGCAACCAGCTAGCGGGGGACTACGAGCAGTACTTC
CDR3 protein: CASNQLAGDYEQYF

D gene: TRBD2
clone size: NA
V gene: TRBV24-1
J gene: TRBJ2-1
CDR3 DNA: TGTGCCACCAGTGATTTTGCCAGCGGGGGGGACTACAATGAGCAGTTCTTC
CDR3 protein: CATSDFASGGDYNEQFF

D gene: TRBD2
clone size: NA
V gene: TRBV29-1
J gene: TRBJ2-7
CDR3 DNA: TGCAGCGGAGGGACTAGCGGGGGCTACGAGCAGTACTTC
CDR3 protein: CSGGTSGGYEQYF

D gene: NA
clone size: NA
V gene: TRBV5-1
J gene: TRBJ1-1
CDR3 DNA: TGCGCCAGCAGCTTGGCTGGGACTTTGGGGGCTTTCTTT
CDR3 protein: CASSLAGTLGAFF

D gene: TRBD1
clone size: NA
V gene: TRBV2
J gene: TRBJ1-3
CDR3 DNA: TGTGCCAGCAGGAGGGACAGGTCTACTGGAAACACCATATATTTT
CDR3 protein: CASRRDRSTGNTIYF

D gene: NA
clone size: NA
V gene: TRBV15
J gene: TRBJ1-5
CDR3 DNA: TGTGCCACCAGCAGAGCCTCGGGGATCAATCAGCCCCAGCATTTT
CDR3 protein: CATSRASGINQPQHF

D gene: TRBD1
clone size: NA
V gene: TRBV5-1
J gene: TRBJ1-2
CDR3 DNA: TGCGCCAGCAGCCGGGTCTGGACAGGGGATGACTATGGCTACACCTTC
CDR3 protein: CASSRVWTGDDYGYTF

D gene: TRBD1
clone size: NA
V gene: TRBV5-4
J gene: TRBJ1-1
CDR3 DNA: TGTGCCAGCAGCCCCCGGGACAGGGGGAACACTGAAGCTTTCTTT
CDR3 protein: CASSPRDRGNTEAFF